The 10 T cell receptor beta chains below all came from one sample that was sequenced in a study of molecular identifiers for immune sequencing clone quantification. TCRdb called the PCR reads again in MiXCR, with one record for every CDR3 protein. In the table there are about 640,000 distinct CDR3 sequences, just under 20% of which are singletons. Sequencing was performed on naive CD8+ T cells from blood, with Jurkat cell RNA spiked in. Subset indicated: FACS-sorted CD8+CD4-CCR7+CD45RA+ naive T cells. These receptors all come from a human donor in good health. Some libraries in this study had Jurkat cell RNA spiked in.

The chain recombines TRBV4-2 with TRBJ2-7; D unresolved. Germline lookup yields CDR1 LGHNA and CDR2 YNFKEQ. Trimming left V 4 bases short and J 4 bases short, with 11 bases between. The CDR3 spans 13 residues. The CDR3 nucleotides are TGTGCCAGCAGCCGTGGTGTAGGGTACGAGCAGTACTTC. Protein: CASSRGVGYEQYF.

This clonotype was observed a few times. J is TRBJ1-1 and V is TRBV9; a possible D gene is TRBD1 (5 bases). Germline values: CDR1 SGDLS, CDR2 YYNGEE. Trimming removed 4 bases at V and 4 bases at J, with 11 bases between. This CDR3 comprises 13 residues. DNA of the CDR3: TGTGCCAGCAGCACCGCCGGGACCACTGAAGCTTTCTTT. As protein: CASSTAGTTEAFF.

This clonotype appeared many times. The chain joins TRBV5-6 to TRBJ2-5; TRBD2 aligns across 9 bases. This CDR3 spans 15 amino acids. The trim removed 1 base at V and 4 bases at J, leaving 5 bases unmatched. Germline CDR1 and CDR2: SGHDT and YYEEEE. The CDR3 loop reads CASSLLAGAGETQYF. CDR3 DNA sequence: TGTGCCAGCAGCTTGTTAGCGGGAGCTGGAGAGACCCAGTACTTC.

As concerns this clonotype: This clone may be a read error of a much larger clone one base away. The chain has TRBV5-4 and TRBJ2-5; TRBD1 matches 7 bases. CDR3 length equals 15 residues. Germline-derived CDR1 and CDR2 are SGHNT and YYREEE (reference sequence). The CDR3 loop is CARSGGQEYQETQYF. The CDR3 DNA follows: TGTGCCCGCAGCGGCGGACAGGAGTACCAAGAGACCCAGTACTTC.

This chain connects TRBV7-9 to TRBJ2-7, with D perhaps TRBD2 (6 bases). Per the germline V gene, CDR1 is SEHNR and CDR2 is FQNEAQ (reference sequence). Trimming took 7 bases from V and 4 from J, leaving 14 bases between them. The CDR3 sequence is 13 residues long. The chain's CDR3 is CASISKEGYEQYF. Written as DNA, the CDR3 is TGTGCCAGCATCTCCAAGGAGGGTTACGAGCAGTACTTC.

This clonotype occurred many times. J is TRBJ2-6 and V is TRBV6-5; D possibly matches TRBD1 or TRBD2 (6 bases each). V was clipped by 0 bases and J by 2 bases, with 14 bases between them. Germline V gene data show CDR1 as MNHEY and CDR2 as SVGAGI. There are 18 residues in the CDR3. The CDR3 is CASSYSTGAFAGANVLTF. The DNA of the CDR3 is TGTGCCAGCAGTTACTCGACGGGGGCGTTTGCTGGGGCCAACGTCCTGACTTTC.

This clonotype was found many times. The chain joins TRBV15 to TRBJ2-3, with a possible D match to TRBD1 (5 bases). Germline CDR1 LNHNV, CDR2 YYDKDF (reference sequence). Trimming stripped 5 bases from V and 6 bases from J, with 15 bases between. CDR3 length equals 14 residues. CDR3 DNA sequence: TGTGCCACCAGCGGACAATTTATCGTGGATACGCAGTATTTT. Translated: CATSGQFIVDTQYF.

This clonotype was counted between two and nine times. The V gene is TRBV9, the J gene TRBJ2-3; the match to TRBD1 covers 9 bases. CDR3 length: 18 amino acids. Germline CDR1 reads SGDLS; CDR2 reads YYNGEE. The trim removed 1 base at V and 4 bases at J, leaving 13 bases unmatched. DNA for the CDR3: TGTGCCAGCAGCGTAAAGAGTGATGTAACAGGGGGCGCAGATACGCAGTATTTT. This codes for CASSVKSDVTGGADTQYF.

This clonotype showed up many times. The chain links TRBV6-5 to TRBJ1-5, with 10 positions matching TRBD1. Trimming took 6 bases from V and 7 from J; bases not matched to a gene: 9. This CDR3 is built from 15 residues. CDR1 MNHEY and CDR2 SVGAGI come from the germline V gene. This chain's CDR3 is CASRVGTGDRQPQHF. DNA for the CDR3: TGTGCCAGCAGGGTTGGGACAGGGGATCGGCAGCCCCAGCATTTT.

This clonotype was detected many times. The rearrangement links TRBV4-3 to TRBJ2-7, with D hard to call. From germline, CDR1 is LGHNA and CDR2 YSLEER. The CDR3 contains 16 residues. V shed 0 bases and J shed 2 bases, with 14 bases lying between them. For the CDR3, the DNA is TGCGCCAGCAGCCAAGATCATTTCGGCCGAGCCTACGAGCAGTACTTC. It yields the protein CASSQDHFGRAYEQYF.